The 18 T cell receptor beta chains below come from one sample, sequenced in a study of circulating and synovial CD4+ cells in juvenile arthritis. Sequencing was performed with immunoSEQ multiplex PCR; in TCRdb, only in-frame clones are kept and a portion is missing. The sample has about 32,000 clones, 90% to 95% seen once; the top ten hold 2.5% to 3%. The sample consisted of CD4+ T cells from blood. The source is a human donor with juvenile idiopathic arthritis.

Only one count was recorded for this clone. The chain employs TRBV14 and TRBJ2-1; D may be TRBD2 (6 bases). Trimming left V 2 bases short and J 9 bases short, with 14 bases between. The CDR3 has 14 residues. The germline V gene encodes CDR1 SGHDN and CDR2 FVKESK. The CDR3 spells CASSQNHGRSEQFF. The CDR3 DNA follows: TGTGCCAGCAGCCAAAATCACGGGAGATCTGAGCAGTTCTTC.

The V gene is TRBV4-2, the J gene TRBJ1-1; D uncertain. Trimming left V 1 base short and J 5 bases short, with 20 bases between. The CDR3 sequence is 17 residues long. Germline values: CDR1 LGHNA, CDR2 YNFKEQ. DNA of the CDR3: TGTGCCAGCAGCCAAGCTATTTCTGTTGGAATGAGGACTGAAGCTTTCTTT. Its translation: CASSQAISVGMRTEAFF.

This CDR3 reads CASSPYRGRGTEAFF. The CDR3 coding sequence is TGTGCCAGTAGCCCCTACAGGGGGCGAGGCACTGAAGCTTTCTTT. The rearrangement links TRBV19 to TRBJ1-1; 9 bases align to TRBD1. With V trimmed by 6 bases and J by 4 bases, 9 bases remained unmatched. CDR3 length equals 15 residues. Germline V gene sequence: CDR1 LNHDA, CDR2 SQIVND (reference sequence).

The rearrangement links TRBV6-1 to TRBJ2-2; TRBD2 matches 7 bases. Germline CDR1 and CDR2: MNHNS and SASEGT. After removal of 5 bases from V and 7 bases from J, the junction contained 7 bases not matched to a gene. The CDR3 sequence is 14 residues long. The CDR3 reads CASSLGLVGGELFF. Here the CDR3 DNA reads TGTGCCAGCAGTCTCGGACTAGTAGGCGGGGAGCTGTTTTTT.

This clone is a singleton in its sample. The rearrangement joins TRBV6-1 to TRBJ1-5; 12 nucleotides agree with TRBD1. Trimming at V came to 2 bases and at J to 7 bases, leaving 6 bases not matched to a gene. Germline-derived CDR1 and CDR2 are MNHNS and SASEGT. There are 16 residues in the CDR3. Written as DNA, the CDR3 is TGTGCCAGCAGTGAAAAGGGACAGGGGGCTCGCCAGCCCCAGCATTTT. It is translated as CASSEKGQGARQPQHF.

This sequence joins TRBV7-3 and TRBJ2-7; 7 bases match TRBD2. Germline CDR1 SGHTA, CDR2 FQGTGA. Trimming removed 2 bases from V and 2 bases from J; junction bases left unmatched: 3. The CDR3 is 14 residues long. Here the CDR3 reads CASSLERGPYEQYF. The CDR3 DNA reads TGTGCCAGCAGCTTAGAGCGGGGCCCCTACGAGCAGTACTTC.

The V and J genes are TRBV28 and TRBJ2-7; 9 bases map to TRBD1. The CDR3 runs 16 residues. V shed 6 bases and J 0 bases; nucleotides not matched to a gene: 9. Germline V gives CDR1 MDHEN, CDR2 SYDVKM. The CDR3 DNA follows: TGTGCCAGCAGCTTTAGATGGGACAGGGCCTCCTACGAGCAGTACTTC. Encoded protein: CASSFRWDRASYEQYF.

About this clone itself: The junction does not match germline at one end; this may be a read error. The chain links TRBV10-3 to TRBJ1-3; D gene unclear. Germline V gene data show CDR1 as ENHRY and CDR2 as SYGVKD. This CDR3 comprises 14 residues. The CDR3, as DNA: TGTGCCTCGGGGAGGGCCACTTCTGGAAGCACCATATATTTT. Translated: CASGRATSGSTIYF.

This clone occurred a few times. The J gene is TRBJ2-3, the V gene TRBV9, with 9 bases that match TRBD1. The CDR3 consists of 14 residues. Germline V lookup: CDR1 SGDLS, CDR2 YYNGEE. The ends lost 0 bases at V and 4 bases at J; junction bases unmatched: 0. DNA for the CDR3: TGTGCCAGCAGCGTAGGGACAGGGGCAGATACGCAGTATTTT. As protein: CASSVGTGADTQYF.

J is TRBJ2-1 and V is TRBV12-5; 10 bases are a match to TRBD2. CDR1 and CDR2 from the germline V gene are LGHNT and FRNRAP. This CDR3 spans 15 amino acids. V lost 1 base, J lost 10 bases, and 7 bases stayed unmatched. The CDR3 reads CASGLDPRTSGEQFF. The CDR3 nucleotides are TGTGCTAGTGGTTTGGACCCTCGGACTAGCGGAGAGCAGTTCTTC.

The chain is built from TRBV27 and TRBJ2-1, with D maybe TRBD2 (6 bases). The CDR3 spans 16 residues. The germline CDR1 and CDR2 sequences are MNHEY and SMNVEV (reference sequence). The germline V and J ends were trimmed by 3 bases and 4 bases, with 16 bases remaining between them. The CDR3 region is CASSFEEGLEYNEQFF. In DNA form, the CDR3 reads TGTGCCAGCAGTTTTGAGGAGGGCCTAGAGTACAATGAGCAGTTCTTC.

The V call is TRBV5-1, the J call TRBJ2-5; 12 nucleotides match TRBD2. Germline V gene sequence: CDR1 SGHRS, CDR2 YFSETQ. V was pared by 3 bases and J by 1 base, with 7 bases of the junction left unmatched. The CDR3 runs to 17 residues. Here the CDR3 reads CASSSLWTSGTQETQYF. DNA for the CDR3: TGCGCCAGCAGCTCTCTTTGGACTAGCGGGACCCAAGAGACCCAGTACTTC.

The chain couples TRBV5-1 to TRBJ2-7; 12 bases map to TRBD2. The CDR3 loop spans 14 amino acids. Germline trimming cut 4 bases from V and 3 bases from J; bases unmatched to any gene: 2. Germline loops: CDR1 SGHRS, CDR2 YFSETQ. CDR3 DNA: TGCGCCAGCAGCACGGGACTAGCGGGCTACGAGCAGTACTTC. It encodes CASSTGLAGYEQYF. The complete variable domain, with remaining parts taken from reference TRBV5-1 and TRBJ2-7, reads KAGVTQTPRYLIKTRGQQVTLSCSPISGHRSVSWYQQTPGQGLQFLFEYFSETQRNKGNFPGRFSGRQFSNSRSEMNVSTLELGDSALYLCASSTGLAGYEQYFGPGTRLTVT.

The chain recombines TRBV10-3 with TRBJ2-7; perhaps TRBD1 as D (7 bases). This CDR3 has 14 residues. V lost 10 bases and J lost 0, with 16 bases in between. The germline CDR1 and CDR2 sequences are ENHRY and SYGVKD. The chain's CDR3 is CATGGDRSSYEQYF. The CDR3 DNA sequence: TGTGCCACCGGAGGGGACAGAAGCTCCTACGAGCAGTACTTC.

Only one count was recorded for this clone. The CDR3 DNA sequence: TGTGCCAGCAGTGAAATAGGGACCCGGGAGGCCACTGAAGCTTTCTTT. Translating gives CASSEIGTREATEAFF. The J gene is TRBJ1-1, the V gene TRBV25-1, with a weak D call TRBD1 (5 bases). The CDR3 spans 16 residues. The V gene's germline CDR1 is MGHDK and CDR2 SYGVNS. The V end was cut by 2 bases, the J end by 4 bases, with 17 bases between.

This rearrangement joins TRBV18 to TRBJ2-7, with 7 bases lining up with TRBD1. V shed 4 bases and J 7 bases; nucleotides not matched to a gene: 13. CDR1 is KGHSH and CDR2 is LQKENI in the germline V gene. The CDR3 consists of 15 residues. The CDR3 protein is CASSRDVLGGGEQYF. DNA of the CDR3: TGTGCCAGCTCACGGGATGTGTTAGGGGGCGGTGAGCAGTACTTC.

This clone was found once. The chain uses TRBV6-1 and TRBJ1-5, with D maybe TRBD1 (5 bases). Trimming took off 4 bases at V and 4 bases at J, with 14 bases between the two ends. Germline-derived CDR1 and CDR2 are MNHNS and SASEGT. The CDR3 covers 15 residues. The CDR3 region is CASSVETGANQPQHF. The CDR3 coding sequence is TGTGCCAGCAGTGTCGAAACAGGTGCTAATCAGCCCCAGCATTTT.

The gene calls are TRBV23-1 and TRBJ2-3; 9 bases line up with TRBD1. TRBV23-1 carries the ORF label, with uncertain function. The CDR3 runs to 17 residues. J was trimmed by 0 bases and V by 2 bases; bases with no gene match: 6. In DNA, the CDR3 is TGCGCCAGCAGTCAACATGGACAGGGGAATAGCACAGATACGCAGTATTTT. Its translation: CASSQHGQGNSTDTQYF.